The clone carrying this TCR beta chain was counted once. Its cognate antigen is unknown. The data derive from a study of tumor-infiltrating lymphocytes in localized non-small cell lung cancer. Germline CDR1 is GTSNPN and CDR2 is SVGIG (reference sequence). V dropped 0 bases and J dropped 0 bases, with 3 bases sitting between them. The length of the CDR3 is 14 residues. This table comes from immunoSEQ multiplex PCR, and its TCRdb copy is limited to in-frame clones, with some not included. The sample consists of roughly 30,000 clones, roughly 88% of them appearing once. Whole-study findings and limits: Higher tumor T cell infiltration than in uninvolved lung was supported by TCRbeta sequencing.

The V and J genes are TRBV30 and TRBJ1-6, with D uncertain. Sequencing input: lung tumor tissue. This clonotype was sampled from a human donor with non-small cell lung cancer. The CDR3, as DNA: TGTGCCTGGAGTGTACCCTCCTATAATTCACCCCTCCACTTT. Its translation: CAWSVPSYNSPLHF. The whole variable domain, remainder taken from reference TRBV30 and TRBJ1-6, is SQTIHQWPATLVQPVGSPLSLECTVEGTSNPNLYWYRQAAGRGLQLLFYSVGIGQISSEVPQNLSASRPQDRQFILSSKKLLLSDSGFYLCAWSVPSYNSPLHFGNGTRLTVT.